The 23 T cell receptor beta chains reported below all come from one sample, sequenced in a study of regulatory T cells in long-lasting Graves disease. Regarding time point: newly diagnosed GD, antithyroid drugs for less than 3 months. Construction of the TCR library relied on RNA isolated from PBMCs. Relying on iRepertoire HTBI primers and Arm-PCR of CDR3 regions, the team built TCR beta libraries. MiXCR, applied by TCRdb to the multiplex PCR reads, yields one record per CDR3 protein. The sample yields approximately 400,000 distinct CDR3 sequences, about 15% seen once. The data also belong to a second study, concerning T cells in Graves' hyperthyroidism and ophthalmopathy.

The sequencing used peripheral blood mononuclear cells (PBMCs), collected at new diagnosis, from a patient treated with antithyroid drugs. The receptors stem from a woman younger than 45 with Graves disease.

At least ten counts were recorded for this clonotype. V is TRBV20-1 and J is TRBJ2-7, with 14 positions matching TRBD2. Trimming took 5 bases from V and 6 from J; bases not matched to a gene: 9. The germline CDR1 and CDR2 sequences are DFQATT and SNEGSKA (reference sequence). CDR3 length equals 15 residues. The CDR3 spells CSAGTGTSGRTEQYF. The CDR3 DNA is TGCAGTGCTGGGACCGGGACTAGCGGGAGAACCGAGCAGTACTTC.

This clonotype was recorded a few times. The chain couples TRBV27 to TRBJ1-2; unclear D gene. Trimming removed 3 bases from V and 5 bases from J, with 13 bases in between. The CDR3 runs 14 residues. Per the germline V gene, CDR1 is MNHEY and CDR2 is SMNVEV (reference sequence). The CDR3 is CASSFSPPMYGYTF. As DNA, the CDR3 is TGTGCCAGCAGTTTCTCCCCACCTATGTATGGCTACACCTTC.

This clonotype was detected many times. The chain joins TRBV6-1 to TRBJ1-1; 7 positions match TRBD1. The CDR3 totals 14 residues. The trim removed 5 bases at V and 3 bases at J, leaving 6 bases unmatched. Germline assignment: CDR1 MNHNS and CDR2 SASEGT. The DNA of the CDR3 is TGTGCCAGCAGTCCTCAGGGGGGGGACACTGAAGCTTTCTTT. It is translated as CASSPQGGDTEAFF.

This clonotype was observed at least ten times. The rearrangement uses TRBV11-2 and TRBJ2-3; D is uncertain. Germline lookup yields CDR1 SGHAT and CDR2 FQNNGV. CDR3 length: 15 residues. Trimming removed 1 base at V and 2 bases at J, with 10 bases between. CDR3 protein: CASSLVVGDTDTQYF. DNA for the CDR3: TGTGCCAGCAGCTTAGTGGTTGGTGACACAGATACGCAGTATTTT.

This clonotype was recorded at least ten times. The chain recombines TRBV28 with TRBJ2-3; 9 nucleotides align to TRBD1. CDR1 is MDHEN, CDR2 SYDVKM, per germline. V shed 5 bases, J shed 1 base, and the junction held 4 bases outside the gene matches. This CDR3 region has 15 residues. CDR3 coding DNA: TGTGCCAGCAGTACCCGGGACAGGGGCACAGATACGCAGTATTTT. Translation: CASSTRDRGTDTQYF.

The J gene is TRBJ2-7, the V gene TRBV24-1, with a possible D match to TRBD1 (6 bases). Germline-derived CDR1 and CDR2 are KGHDR and SFDVKD. This CDR3 spans 13 amino acids. With 2 bases removed from V and 2 bases from J, the gap between germline ends came to 6 bases. CDR3 amino acids: CATSDWTAYEQYF. CDR3 DNA: TGTGCCACCAGTGATTGGACAGCCTACGAGCAGTACTTC.

This clonotype was counted at least ten times. The chain employs TRBV4-2 and TRBJ1-1; D is ambiguous. The CDR3 is made up of 15 amino acids. The germline V and J ends were trimmed by 4 bases and 0 bases, with 12 bases remaining between them. Germline CDR1 LGHNA, CDR2 YNFKEQ. The CDR3 loop reads CASSPALNLNTEAFF. DNA of the CDR3: TGTGCCAGCAGCCCGGCATTGAATTTGAACACTGAAGCTTTCTTT.

This clonotype was detected ten times or more. The chain recombines TRBV11-2 with TRBJ2-3; D possibly uses TRBD1 or TRBD2 (5 bases each). Trimming shortened V by 4 bases and J by 6 bases, and 20 bases separated the two germline ends. The CDR3 runs to 16 residues. Germline CDR1 SGHAT, CDR2 FQNNGV. The CDR3 DNA is TGTGCCAGCAGCTCTCAGGGTACTAGGGAAGGGGATACGCAGTATTTT. Protein: CASSSQGTREGDTQYF. The variable domain in full, with the rest retrieved from reference TRBV11-2 and TRBJ2-3, is EAGVAQSPRYKIIEKRQSVAFWCNPISGHATLYWYQQILGQGPKLLIQFQNNGVVDDSQLPKDRFSAERLKGVDSTLKIQPAKLEDSAVYLCASSSQGTREGDTQYFGPGTRLTVL.

This clonotype was counted ten times or more. The chain employs TRBV6-1 and TRBJ2-7; maybe TRBD1 (6 bases). The length of the CDR3 is 14 residues. Looked up from germline, CDR1 is MNHNS and CDR2 is SASEGT. Trimming took off 1 base at V and 6 bases at J, with 13 bases between the two ends. In nucleotides, the CDR3 is TGTGCCAGCAGTGAAGTCTGGCAGGGGAGCGAGCAGTACTTC. Its translation: CASSEVWQGSEQYF.

The sample holds many counts of this clonotype. The chain employs TRBV28 and TRBJ2-7, with D possibly matching TRBD2 (7 bases). CDR1 and CDR2 (germline): MDHEN, SYDVKM. The V gene lost 5 bases and the J gene lost 7 bases, with 18 bases spanning the gap. This CDR3 has 14 amino acids. The DNA for the CDR3 is TGTGCCAGCAGTCCCGAGGCGGGGGCGGGGGAGCAGTACTTC. Translated: CASSPEAGAGEQYF.

The CDR3 region is CASSQPTVNTEAFF. The CDR3 DNA reads TGCGCCAGCAGCCAACCGACAGTGAACACTGAAGCTTTCTTT. The rearrangement links TRBV4-1 to TRBJ1-1, with D tentatively TRBD1 (5 bases). The CDR3 loop spans 14 amino acids. V was cut by 2 bases and J by 0 bases, with 7 bases left in between. Germline-derived CDR1 and CDR2 are MGHRA and YSYEKL.

J is TRBJ2-1 and V is TRBV5-1; no clear D. CDR3 length: 15 amino acids. The germline CDR1 and CDR2 sequences are SGHRS and YFSETQ. The V end was cut by 0 bases, the J end by 6 bases, with 13 bases between. The CDR3 nucleotides are TGCGCCAGCAGCTTGGAGGTGACGAATCTCAATGAGCAGTTCTTC. Amino acids: CASSLEVTNLNEQFF.

This clonotype has at least ten counts. The chain carries TRBV15 and TRBJ2-1; 10 bases fit TRBD2. The germline V gene has CDR1 LNHNV and CDR2 YYDKDF (reference sequence). With V trimmed by 2 bases and J by 4 bases, 5 bases remained unmatched. The CDR3 runs 16 residues. The CDR3 coding sequence is TGTGCCACCAGCAGAAAGCGGGAGGGCCGGTACAATGAGCAGTTCTTC. Protein: CATSRKREGRYNEQFF.

In this sample, this clonotype turned up many times. The rearrangement links TRBV18 to TRBJ2-7, with D hard to call. Trimming left V 2 bases short and J 6 bases short, with 11 bases between. CDR1 KGHSH and CDR2 LQKENI come from the germline V gene. The CDR3 spans 13 residues. The CDR3 bases are TGTGCCAGCTCACCATCTTCCCGATCCGAGCAGTACTTC. This encodes CASSPSSRSEQYF.

The chain links TRBV11-3 to TRBJ2-7, with D perhaps TRBD1 (6 bases). CDR1 SGHNT and CDR2 YENEEA come from the germline V gene. The CDR3 contains 15 residues. Trimming took 1 base from V and 3 from J, leaving 13 bases between them. The CDR3 DNA reads TGTGCCAGCAGCTTAGCCCGGCAGGGACACTACGAGCAGTACTTC. Translating gives CASSLARQGHYEQYF. Full variable domain (missing parts from reference TRBV11-3 and TRBJ2-7): EAGVVQSPRYKIIEKKQPVAFWCNPISGHNTLYWYLQNLGQGPELLIRYENEEAVDDSQLPKDRFSAERLKGVDSTLKIQPAELGDSAVYLCASSLARQGHYEQYFGPGTRLTVT.

This clonotype was detected only a few times. V is TRBV12-3 or TRBV12-4 and J is TRBJ2-7; D is perhaps TRBD2 (6 bases). The V end was cut by 5 bases, the J end by 3 bases, with 11 bases between. This CDR3 has 13 amino acids. As DNA, the CDR3 is TGTGCCAGCAGTCCGGGACTTCACTACGAGCAGTACTTC. Translation: CASSPGLHYEQYF.

The chain carries TRBV9 and TRBJ1-4, with 7 bases lining up with TRBD1. Unmatched junction bases numbered 17, after V lost 7 bases and J lost 8 bases. From germline, CDR1 is SGDLS and CDR2 YYNGEE. The CDR3 runs to 16 residues. In DNA form, the CDR3 reads TGTGCCAGCTCCGAGTCAGAAACAGGGGCAGGAGAAAAACTGTTTTTT. Translated, it gives CASSESETGAGEKLFF.

This clonotype was recorded many times. The gene calls are TRBV6-5 and TRBJ1-1; a possible D gene is TRBD1 (6 bases). From germline, CDR1 is MNHEY and CDR2 SVGAGI. CDR3 length: 14 residues. With 2 bases removed from V and 3 bases from J, the gap between germline ends came to 10 bases. CDR3 DNA sequence: TGTGCCAGCAGTTACGGACAGAGAGACACTGAAGCTTTCTTT. This encodes CASSYGQRDTEAFF.

This clonotype appeared many times. This chain uses TRBV20-1 with TRBJ2-3; 7 bases are shared with TRBD1. Germline CDR1 reads DFQATT; CDR2 reads SNEGSKA (reference sequence). The CDR3 contains 14 residues. Trimming cost V 7 bases and J 4 bases; bases outside gene matches: 11. The CDR3 DNA sequence: TGCAGTGTACTCCCGGGACAGAAGGCAGATACGCAGTATTTT. Amino acid sequence: CSVLPGQKADTQYF.

This clonotype appeared many times. The chain joins TRBV28 to TRBJ2-3; no clear D gene. From germline, CDR1 is MDHEN and CDR2 SYDVKM. The CDR3 totals 14 residues. Trimming left V 6 bases short and J 1 base short, with 11 bases between. In DNA, the CDR3 is TGTGCCAGCAGCACCTACGAAGGCACAGATACGCAGTATTTT. It translates to CASSTYEGTDTQYF.

This clonotype was seen a handful of times. CDR3 DNA: TGTGCCAGCAGCCAAAGACTGAGAAATTCACCCCTCCACTTT. Translating gives CASSQRLRNSPLHF. The chain has TRBV14 and TRBJ1-6; D is undetermined. Germline V gene lookup returns CDR1 SGHDN and CDR2 FVKESK. The CDR3 has 14 amino acids. Trimming pared 2 bases from V and 7 bases from J, leaving 9 bases between. Complete variable domain (other parts from reference TRBV14 and TRBJ1-6): EAGVTQFPSHSVIEKGQTVTLRCDPISGHDNLYWYRRVMGKEIKFLLHFVKESKQDESGMPNNRFLAERTGGTYSTLKVQPAELEDSGVYFCASSQRLRNSPLHFGNGTRLTVT.

As to this clonotype: Being one base from a much bigger clone, this may be a read error. The conserved closing phenylalanine or tryptophan is absent in this CDR3, likely reflecting a read error. This chain connects TRBV11-2 to TRBJ1-1; 9 nucleotides agree with TRBD1. The V segment lost 2 bases and the J segment 10 bases; nucleotides outside the gene matches: 23. The CDR3 extends over 19 amino acids. CDR1 is SGHAT and CDR2 is FQNNGV in the germline V gene. The CDR3 DNA reads TGTGCCAGCAGCTTAATCGACATAACTGGGACAGGGTGGGGAAAGGGAGCTTTCTCT. This encodes CASSLIDITGTGWGKGAFS.

The V gene is TRBV27, the J gene TRBJ2-1, with unresolved D. Germline loops: CDR1 MNHEY, CDR2 SMNVEV (reference sequence). This CDR3 is built from 12 residues. Trimming shortened V by 3 bases and J by 8 bases, and 8 bases separated the two germline ends. CDR3 DNA: TGTGCCAGCAGTTTCGGTCGCGATGAGCAGTTCTTC. Encoded protein: CASSFGRDEQFF.